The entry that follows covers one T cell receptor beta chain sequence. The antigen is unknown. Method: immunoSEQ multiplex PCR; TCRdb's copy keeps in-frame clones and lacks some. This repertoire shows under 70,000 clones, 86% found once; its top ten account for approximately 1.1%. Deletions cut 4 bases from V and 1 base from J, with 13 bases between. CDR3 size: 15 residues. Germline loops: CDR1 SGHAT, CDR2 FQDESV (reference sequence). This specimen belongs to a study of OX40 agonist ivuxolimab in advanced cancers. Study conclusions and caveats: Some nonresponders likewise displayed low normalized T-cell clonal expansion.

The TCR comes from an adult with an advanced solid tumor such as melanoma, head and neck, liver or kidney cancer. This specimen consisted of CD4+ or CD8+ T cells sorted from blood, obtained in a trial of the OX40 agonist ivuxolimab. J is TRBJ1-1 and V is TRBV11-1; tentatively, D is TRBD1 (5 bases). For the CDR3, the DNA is TGTGCCAGCAGCTCCGGGGCACATTGGAACACTGAAGCTTTCTTT. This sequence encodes CASSSGAHWNTEAFF.